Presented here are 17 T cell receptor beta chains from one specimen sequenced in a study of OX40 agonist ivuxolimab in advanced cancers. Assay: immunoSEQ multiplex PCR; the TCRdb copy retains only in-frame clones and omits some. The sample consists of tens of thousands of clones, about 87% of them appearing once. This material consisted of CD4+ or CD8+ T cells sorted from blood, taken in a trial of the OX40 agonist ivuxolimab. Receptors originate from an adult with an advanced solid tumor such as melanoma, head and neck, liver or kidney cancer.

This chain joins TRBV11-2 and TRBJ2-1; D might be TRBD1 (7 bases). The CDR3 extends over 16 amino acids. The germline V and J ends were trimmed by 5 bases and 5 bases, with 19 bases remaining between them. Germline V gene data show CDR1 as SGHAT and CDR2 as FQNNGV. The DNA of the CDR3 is TGTGCCAGCAGCGCCCCAGGGGGAGGACCTGACAATGAGCAGTTCTTC. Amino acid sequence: CASSAPGGGPDNEQFF.

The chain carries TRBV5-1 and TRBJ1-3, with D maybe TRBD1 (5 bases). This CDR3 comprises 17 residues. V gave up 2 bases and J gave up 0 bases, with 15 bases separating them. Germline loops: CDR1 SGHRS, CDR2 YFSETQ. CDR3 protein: CASSFSGPGLSGNTIYF. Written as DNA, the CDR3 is TGCGCCAGCAGCTTCTCAGGGCCCGGGCTCTCTGGAAACACCATATATTTT.

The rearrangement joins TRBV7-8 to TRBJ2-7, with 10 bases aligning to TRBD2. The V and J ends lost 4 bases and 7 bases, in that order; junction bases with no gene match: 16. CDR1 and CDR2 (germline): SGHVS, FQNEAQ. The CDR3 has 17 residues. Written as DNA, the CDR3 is TGTGCCAGCAGCTCCAGGGCTAGCGGGAGCCAGCCGCGAGAGCAGTACTTC. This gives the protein CASSSRASGSQPREQYF.

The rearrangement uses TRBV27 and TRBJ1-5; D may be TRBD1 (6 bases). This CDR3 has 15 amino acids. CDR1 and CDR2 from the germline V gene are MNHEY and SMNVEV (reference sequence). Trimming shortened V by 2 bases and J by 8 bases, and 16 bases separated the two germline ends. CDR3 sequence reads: CASSLGGPYLEPQHF. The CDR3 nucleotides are TGTGCCAGCAGTTTAGGGGGGCCTTATCTGGAGCCCCAGCATTTT.

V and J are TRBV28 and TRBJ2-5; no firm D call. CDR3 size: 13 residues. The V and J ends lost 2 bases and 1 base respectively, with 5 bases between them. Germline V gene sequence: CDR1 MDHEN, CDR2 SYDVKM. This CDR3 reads CASSLIGQETQYF. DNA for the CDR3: TGTGCCAGCAGTTTAATCGGCCAAGAGACCCAGTACTTC.

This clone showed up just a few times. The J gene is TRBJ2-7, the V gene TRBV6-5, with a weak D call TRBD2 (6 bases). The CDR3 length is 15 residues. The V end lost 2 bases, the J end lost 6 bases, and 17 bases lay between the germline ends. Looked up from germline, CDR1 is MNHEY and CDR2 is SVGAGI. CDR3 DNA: TGTGCCAGCAGTTACGCGGGACGTCCTGGTGGCGAGCAGTACTTC. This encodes CASSYAGRPGGEQYF.

CDR3 coding DNA: TGTGCCTGGAGTGAGGGGTTCTTCCTCGGCACAGATACGCAGTATTTT. Residues: CAWSEGFFLGTDTQYF. V and J are TRBV30 and TRBJ2-3, with D tentatively TRBD1 (5 bases). This CDR3 comprises 16 residues. The germline V gene has CDR1 GTSNPN and CDR2 SVGIG (reference sequence). The germline V and J ends were trimmed by 1 base and 1 base, with 15 bases remaining between them.

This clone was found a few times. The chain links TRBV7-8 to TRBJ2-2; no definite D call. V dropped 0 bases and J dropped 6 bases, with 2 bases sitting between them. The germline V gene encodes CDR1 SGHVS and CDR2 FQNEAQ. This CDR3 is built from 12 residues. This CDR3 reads CASSLAPGELFF. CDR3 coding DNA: TGTGCCAGCAGCTTAGCGCCCGGGGAGCTGTTTTTT. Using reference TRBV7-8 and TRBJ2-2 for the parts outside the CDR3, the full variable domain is GAGVSQSPRYKVAKRGQDVALRCDPISGHVSLFWYQQALGQGPEFLTYFQNEAQLDKSGLPSDRFFAERPEGSVSTLKIQRTQQEDSAVYLCASSLAPGELFFGEGSRLTVL.

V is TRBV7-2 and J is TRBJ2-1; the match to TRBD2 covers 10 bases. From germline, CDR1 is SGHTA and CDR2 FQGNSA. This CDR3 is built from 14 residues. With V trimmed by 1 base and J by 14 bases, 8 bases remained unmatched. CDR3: CASSLVEASGSKFF. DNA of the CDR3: TGTGCCAGCAGCTTAGTAGAGGCTAGCGGGAGTAAGTTCTTC.

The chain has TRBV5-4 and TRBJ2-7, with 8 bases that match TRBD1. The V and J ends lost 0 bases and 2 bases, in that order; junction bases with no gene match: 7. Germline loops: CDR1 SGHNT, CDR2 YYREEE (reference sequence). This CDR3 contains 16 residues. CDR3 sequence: CASSLGGLRGPYEQYF. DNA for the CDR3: TGTGCCAGCAGCTTGGGTGGTCTCAGGGGGCCCTACGAGCAGTACTTC. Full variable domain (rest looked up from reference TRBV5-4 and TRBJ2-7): ETGVTQSPTHLIKTRGQQVTLRCSSQSGHNTVSWYQQALGQGPQFIFQYYREEENGRGNFPPRFSGLQFPNYSSELNVNALELDDSALYLCASSLGGLRGPYEQYFGPGTRLTVT.

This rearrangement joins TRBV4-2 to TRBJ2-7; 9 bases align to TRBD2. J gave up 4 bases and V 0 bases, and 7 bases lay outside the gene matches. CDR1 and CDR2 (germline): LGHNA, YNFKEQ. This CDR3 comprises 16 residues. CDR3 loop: CASSQDLRLAVYEQYF. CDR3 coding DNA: TGTGCCAGCAGCCAAGATCTGAGACTAGCGGTTTACGAGCAGTACTTC.

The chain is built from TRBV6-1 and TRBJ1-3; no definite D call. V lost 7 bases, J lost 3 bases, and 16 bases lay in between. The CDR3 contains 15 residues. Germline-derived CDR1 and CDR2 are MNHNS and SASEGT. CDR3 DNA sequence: TGTGCCAGCAATGACCGGGGTGCTGGTGGAAACACCATATATTTT. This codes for CASNDRGAGGNTIYF.

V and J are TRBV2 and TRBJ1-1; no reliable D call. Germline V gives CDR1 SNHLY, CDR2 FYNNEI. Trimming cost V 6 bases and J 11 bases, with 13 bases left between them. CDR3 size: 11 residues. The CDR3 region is CASSRVRLAFF. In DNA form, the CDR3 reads TGTGCCAGCAGCCGGGTCAGGCTGGCTTTCTTT. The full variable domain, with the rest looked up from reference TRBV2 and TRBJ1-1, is EPEVTQTPSHQVTQMGQEVILRCVPISNHLYFYWYRQILGQKVEFLVSFYNNEISEKSEIFDDQFSVERPDGSNFTLKIRSTKLEDSAMYFCASSRVRLAFFGQGTRLTVV.

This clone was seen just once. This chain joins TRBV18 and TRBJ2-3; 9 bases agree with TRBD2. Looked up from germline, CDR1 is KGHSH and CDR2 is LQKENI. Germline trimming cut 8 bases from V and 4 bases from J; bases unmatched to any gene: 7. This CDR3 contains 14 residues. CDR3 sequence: CASTPGLAPDTQYF. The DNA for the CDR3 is TGTGCCAGCACCCCGGGACTAGCCCCAGATACGCAGTATTTT. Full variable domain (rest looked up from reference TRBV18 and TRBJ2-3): NAGVMQNPRHLVRRRGQEARLRCSPMKGHSHVYWYRQLPEEGLKFMVYLQKENIIDESGMPKERFSAEFPKEGPSILRIQQVVRGDSAAYFCASTPGLAPDTQYFGPGTRLTVL.

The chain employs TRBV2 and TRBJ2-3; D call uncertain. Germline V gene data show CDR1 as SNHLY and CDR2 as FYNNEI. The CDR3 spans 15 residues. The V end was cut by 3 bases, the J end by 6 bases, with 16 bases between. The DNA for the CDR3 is TGTGCCAGCAGTGACAATCCGAGCCGCGTGGATACGCAGTATTTT. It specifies CASSDNPSRVDTQYF.

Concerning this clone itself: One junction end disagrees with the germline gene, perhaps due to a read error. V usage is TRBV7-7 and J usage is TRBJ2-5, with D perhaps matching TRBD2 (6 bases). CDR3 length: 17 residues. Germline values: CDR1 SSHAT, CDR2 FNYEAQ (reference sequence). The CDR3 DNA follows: TGTGCTAGCAGCTTAGCGAGGGTGGCGGGAAAGCAAGAGACCCAGTACTTC. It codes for CASSLARVAGKQETQYF.

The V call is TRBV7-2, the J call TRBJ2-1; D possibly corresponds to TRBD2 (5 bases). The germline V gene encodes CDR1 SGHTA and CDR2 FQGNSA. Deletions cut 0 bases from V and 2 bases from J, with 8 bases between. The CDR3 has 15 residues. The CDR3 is CASSLAGATYNEQFF. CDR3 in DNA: TGTGCCAGCAGCTTAGCGGGAGCCACCTACAATGAGCAGTTCTTC.